This T cell receptor (beta chain) appears in the sequencing data of a study of T cells in Graves' hyperthyroidism and ophthalmopathy. This CDR3 has 18 amino acids. Per germline, CDR1 SGHVS and CDR2 FNYEAQ. Trimming took 4 bases from V and 1 from J; bases not matched to a gene: 12. This clonotype occurred many times. RNA transcripts yielded amplified TCR beta CDR3 regions. A first-round RT-PCR of the TCR CDR3 used the HTBI primer set. Each CDR3 protein is one row after TCRdb ran MiXCR on the multiplex PCR reads. This table holds around 280,000 distinct CDR3 sequences, roughly 13% found once. The V call is TRBV7-6, the J call TRBJ2-3; 9 bases agree with TRBD1. The receptor comes from a woman between 35 and 50 years old with Graves' hyperthyroidism. Sequencing input: blood. The DNA of the CDR3 is TGTGCCAGCAGCTCAACCGGGGGACAGGGAAAGGGCACAGATACGCAGTATTTT. It encodes CASSSTGGQGKGTDTQYF.